The source of this TCR beta chain is a study of blood T cell repertoires in COVID-19. Overall study: Sources were T cells, B-cell-depleted T cells, or PBMCs; the material itself was cDNA or gDNA.

As processed by the authors: Researchers report that nucleated cell counts were estimated from reference gene primer amplification. The repertoire was sequenced with immunoSEQ multiplex PCR; TCRdb's copy has only in-frame clones and lacks some. D and trimming were read from the DNA, whereas the V and J calls and clone size are those reported in that table. The profile shows approximately 230,000 clones, 85% to 90% of them singletons. All enrollees were roughly 18 to 89 years old and from some 24 US areas. What the recovered Cohort 3 donors had was two negative PCRs, clearance, or symptom resolution. CDR1 SGHRS and CDR2 YFSETQ come from the germline V gene. V was cut by 0 bases and J by 0 bases, with 15 bases left in between. The CDR3 extends over 17 amino acids.

The chain employs TRBV5-1 and TRBJ1-1; D gene unclear. The sequencing sample was made of PBMCs or T cells enriched from blood (not recorded which). The sequence was obtained from a young man who had recovered from COVID-19. CDR3 bases: TGCGCCAGCAGCTTGGGGGTCGGACTACCGATGAACACTGAAGCTTTCTTT. The encoded protein is CASSLGVGLPMNTEAFF.